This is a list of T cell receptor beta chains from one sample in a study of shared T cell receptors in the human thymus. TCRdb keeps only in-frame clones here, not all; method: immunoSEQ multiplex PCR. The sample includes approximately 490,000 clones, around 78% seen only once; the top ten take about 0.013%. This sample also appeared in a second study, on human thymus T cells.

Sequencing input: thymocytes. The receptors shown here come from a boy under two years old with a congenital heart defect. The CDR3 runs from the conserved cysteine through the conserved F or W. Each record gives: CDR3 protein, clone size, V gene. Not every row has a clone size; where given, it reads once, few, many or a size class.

CDR3 protein: CASSLSRERTDTQYF
clone size: NA
V gene: TRBV28

CDR3 protein: CARVRENSNQPQHF
clone size: NA
V gene: TRBV5-3

CDR3 protein: CASSERVQGASRGYTF
clone size: few
V gene: TRBV6-4

CDR3 protein: CASSRGTSGPNSYEQYF
clone size: few
V gene: TRBV4-1

CDR3 protein: CATSAGTSPYEQYF
clone size: NA
V gene: TRBV15

CDR3 protein: CASSKPKTSGRFRGTDTQYF
clone size: NA
V gene: TRBV27

CDR3 protein: CASIRTGASEKLFF
clone size: NA
V gene: TRBV19

CDR3 protein: CASSQDAGVCQCEQFF
clone size: once
V gene: TRBV4-1

CDR3 protein: CASSFRVLRGSYEQYF
clone size: few
V gene: TRBV7-7

CDR3 protein: CAWQRGRGVPKPLSYEQYF
clone size: NA
V gene: TRBV30

CDR3 protein: CASRAGRDNEQFF
clone size: NA
V gene: TRBV4-3

CDR3 protein: CASSSHEQYF
clone size: NA
V gene: TRBV2

CDR3 protein: CASSGTYSGANVLTF
clone size: NA
V gene: TRBV18

CDR3 protein: CATRGDRASGNTIYF
clone size: few
V gene: TRBV15

CDR3 protein: CASSLARKNYGYTF
clone size: NA
V gene: TRBV5-1

CDR3 protein: CAISVVQGPSYEQYF
clone size: NA
V gene: TRBV10-3

CDR3 protein: CSARTGTYEQYF
clone size: NA
V gene: TRBV29-1

CDR3 protein: CASSLAAGPSYEQYF
clone size: NA
V gene: TRBV7-2

CDR3 protein: CASSQDPGSPGAYHEQYF
clone size: NA
V gene: TRBV14

CDR3 protein: CASSQTRDRSKNRGGYTF
clone size: NA
V gene: TRBV9

CDR3 protein: CASSELAGAYEQYF
clone size: NA
V gene: TRBV10-1

CDR3 protein: CASSQVSGRAPYNEQFF
clone size: NA
V gene: TRBV18

CDR3 protein: CASSLGRDRGSYNEQFF
clone size: NA
V gene: TRBV11-2

CDR3 protein: CASSKEESGVGNTIYF
clone size: NA
V gene: TRBV21-1

CDR3 protein: CASSYGDGTNQPQHF
clone size: NA
V gene: TRBV19

CDR3 protein: CSVDRGQGVHEQYF
clone size: few
V gene: TRBV29-1

CDR3 protein: CAHRTSYGYTF
clone size: NA
V gene: TRBV6-1

CDR3 protein: CAWKRPSGYYEQYF
clone size: once
V gene: TRBV30

CDR3 protein: CASSQRVSSSYEQYF
clone size: NA
V gene: TRBV4-1

CDR3 protein: CASSPTQGVSGNTIYF
clone size: NA
V gene: TRBV18

CDR3 protein: CASSQAWDRRTATEAFF
clone size: once
V gene: TRBV4-2

CDR3 protein: CASSLTRTDYEQYF
clone size: NA
V gene: TRBV4-1

CDR3 protein: CATSRDPGLAVYEQYF
clone size: NA
V gene: TRBV15

CDR3 protein: CASSPREGDEQYF
clone size: few
V gene: TRBV11-2

CDR3 protein: CATPPHRETQYF
clone size: few
V gene: TRBV10-3

CDR3 protein: CATSRLGIYPRRGYGYTF
clone size: NA
V gene: TRBV15

CDR3 protein: CASSLAASGGGDEQFF
clone size: few
V gene: TRBV7-2

CDR3 protein: CASSLQGAGNQPQHF
clone size: few
V gene: TRBV27

CDR3 protein: CAWVAGPYEQYF
clone size: NA
V gene: TRBV30

CDR3 protein: CASSQPGRTGRQPQHF
clone size: NA
V gene: TRBV23-1

CDR3 protein: CASSAATGGIGHNEQFF
clone size: once
V gene: TRBV2

CDR3 protein: CSVPDSPLHPQETQYF
clone size: NA
V gene: TRBV29-1

CDR3 protein: CASSLRREAWEDEQFF
clone size: few
V gene: TRBV4-1

CDR3 protein: CASSQVRWPPPAFF
clone size: NA
V gene: TRBV4-3

CDR3 protein: CASSFRAAYNEQFF
clone size: NA
V gene: TRBV7-2

CDR3 protein: CASSTAPPTKYNEQFF
clone size: NA
V gene: TRBV7-8

CDR3 protein: CASSPLGRQETQYF
clone size: NA
V gene: TRBV18

CDR3 protein: CAWSVPGTGDYEQYF
clone size: NA
V gene: TRBV30

CDR3 protein: CASQPPGDWLGEQYF
clone size: NA
V gene: TRBV28

CDR3 protein: CASSLGQGGDTDTQYF
clone size: NA
V gene: TRBV11-1

CDR3 protein: CASSSQREGTGELFF
clone size: NA
V gene: TRBV25-1

CDR3 protein: CASGLVQRVRVPELYGYTF
clone size: NA
V gene: TRBV12-5

CDR3 protein: CASSLGDAKELAGDNEQFF
clone size: NA
V gene: TRBV5-1

CDR3 protein: CASSYRKRATDTQYF
clone size: once
V gene: TRBV6-5